The clone carrying this T cell receptor beta chain appeared a few times. Its antigen is undetermined. The sample belongs to a study of early T cells in non-severe SARS-CoV-2 infection. Study-level information: Unpaired chains resulted from sequencing bulk RNA of unsorted whole blood.

TCRdb ran MiXCR on the 5' RACE reads and lists one entry per CDR3 protein. The sample lists under 70,000 distinct CDR3 sequences; under 15% were seen once. The CDR3 sequence is 13 residues long. The germline V gene has CDR1 WNHNN and CDR2 SYGVQD (reference sequence). Trimming took off 4 bases at V and 5 bases at J, with 9 bases between the two ends. Study-wide results and caveats: CD4 and private specificities were missed by VDJdb matching, which favored anti-spike CD8 responses.

The sequence was obtained from an adult who was a healthcare worker with PCR-confirmed SARS-CoV-2 infection or an uninfected control (not recorded which). V is TRBV10-1 and J is TRBJ2-1; D ambiguous. This specimen was whole blood, taken at baseline. The CDR3 nucleotides read TGCGCCAGCAGTGTGGAGCGAAACAATGAGCAGTTCTTC. Translation gives CASSVERNNEQFF.